The present TCR beta chain was sequenced within a study of response to subunit inactivated influenza vaccine. Study-level findings and limits: With each seasonal influenza vaccination, the authors suggested, few new T cells are recruited.

This clonotype has only a few counts. Its antigen is unidentified. V was clipped by 7 bases and J by 3 bases; unmatched bases: 5. CDR3 length equals 13 residues. Germline CDR1 and CDR2: ENHRY and SYGVKD. Using its own MiXCR run on the RT-PCR reads, TCRdb lists one record per CDR3 protein. Counted here are fewer than 800,000 distinct CDR3 sequences, less than 20% occurring once; the ten biggest clones make up roughly 12%. The sequence derives from a man aged 45 to 65 who received an inactivated influenza vaccine. This sample comprised PBMCs from blood, obtained 12 days after vaccination. V usage is TRBV10-3 and J usage is TRBJ1-1; 7 bases are a match to TRBD1. For the CDR3, the DNA is TGTGCCATCACAGGGGGTAGGTACACTGAAGCTTTCTTT. It codes for CAITGGRYTEAFF.